This TCR beta chain was found in a study of T cells after posttransplantation cyclophosphamide. Profiled with immunoSEQ multiplex PCR; TCRdb holds only in-frame clones, not every one. The sample yields 35,000 to 45,000 clones, without any singletons. In this sample, this clone turned up many times. Per the germline V gene, CDR1 is SGHTS and CDR2 is YDEGEE. This CDR3 has 16 amino acids. With V trimmed by 4 bases and J by 5 bases, 10 bases remained unmatched. This clonotype was sampled from a man aged 40-50 years in good health, CMV-negative, and a related stem cell transplant donor. V usage is TRBV5-8 and J usage is TRBJ1-5; 9 positions match TRBD1. What was sequenced was PBMCs. The chain's CDR3 is CASSPKVGTGHQPQHF. The CDR3 region has the DNA TGTGCCAGCAGCCCTAAGGTCGGGACAGGGCATCAGCCCCAGCATTTT.